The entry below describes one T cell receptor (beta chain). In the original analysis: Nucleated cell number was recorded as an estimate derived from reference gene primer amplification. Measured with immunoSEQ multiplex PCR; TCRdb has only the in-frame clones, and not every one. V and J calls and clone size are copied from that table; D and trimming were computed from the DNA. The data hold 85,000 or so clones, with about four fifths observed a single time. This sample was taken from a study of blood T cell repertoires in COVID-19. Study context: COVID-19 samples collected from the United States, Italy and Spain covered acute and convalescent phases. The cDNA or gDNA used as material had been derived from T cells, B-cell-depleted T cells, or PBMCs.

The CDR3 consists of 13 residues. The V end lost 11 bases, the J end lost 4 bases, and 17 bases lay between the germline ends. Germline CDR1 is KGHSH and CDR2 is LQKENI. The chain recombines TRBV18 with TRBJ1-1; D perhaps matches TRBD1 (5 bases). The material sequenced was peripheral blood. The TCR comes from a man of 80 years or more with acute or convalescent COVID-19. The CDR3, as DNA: TGTGCCGGTGCAGGGATTTCTGGCACTGAAGCTTTCTTT. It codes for CAGAGISGTEAFF.